This TCR beta chain emerged from a study of beta chain features in type 1 diabetes. At the level of the study: Cells sorted and examined across all samples totaled 107,917,701. Study results and caveats: Insertions were fewer and deletions more numerous at VDJ junctions in type 1 diabetes patients.

Germline CDR1 and CDR2: SGHTA and FQGNSA. Trimming removed 5 bases from V and 6 bases from J, with 11 bases in between. The length of the CDR3 is 13 residues. Donors contributed one heparinised blood draw apiece, averaging about 100 mL. What was sequenced were expressed TCRB transcripts, since all of the isolated RNA had been reverse transcribed. The data were produced by immunoSEQ multiplex PCR, yet TCRdb's version contains in-frame clones alone and is incomplete. This sample has 130,000 to 150,000 clones, with about a tenth found just once. A note on this clone: What it recognizes is unknown.

The genes are TRBV7-2 and TRBJ2-1; D possibly corresponds to TRBD1 (6 bases). Sequences were obtained from central memory CD4+ T cells from blood. The origin of this receptor is a man in his late teens or twenties in good health. The CDR3 is CASSLTGRNEQFF. CDR3 coding DNA: TGTGCCAGCAGCCTTACAGGGCGCAATGAGCAGTTCTTC.